This T cell receptor beta chain is drawn from a study of blood T cell repertoires in COVID-19. Clones were read by immunoSEQ multiplex PCR, and TCRdb kept only the in-frame ones, dropping some. This sample has roughly 25,000 clones; about nine tenths occur once, and the top ten carry 7.5% to 8.5%. This CDR3 has 15 residues. The germline V gene has CDR1 KGHDR and CDR2 SFDVKD. V dropped 3 bases and J dropped 5 bases, with 15 bases sitting between them. The V call is TRBV24-1, the J call TRBJ2-5; perhaps TRBD1 as D (6 bases). The source material was peripheral blood. The clonotype originates from a man aged 45 to 65 with active COVID-19. CDR3 in amino acids: CATSDPGHFLETQYF. The CDR3 DNA is TGTGCCACCAGTGATCCGGGACATTTTTTGGAGACCCAGTACTTC.